The 8 T cell receptor beta chains reported below all come from one sample, sequenced in a study of CD8+ T cells in alopecia areata. RNA extraction was followed by reverse transcription into cDNA, which acted as the sequencing template. Repertoires were generated with immunoSEQ multiplex PCR, while TCRdb's copy carries only in-frame clones and drops some. Among around 160,000 clones listed, 87% were seen once. Here the sequenced sample was CD8+ T cells sorted from blood, taken at week 0. Receptors originate from a human donor with alopecia areata.

The J gene is TRBJ2-1, the V gene TRBV4-1, with TRBD2 matching over 12 bases. This CDR3 has 16 residues. With V trimmed by 1 base and J by 5 bases, 3 bases remained unmatched. CDR1 is MGHRA and CDR2 is YSYEKL in the germline V gene. DNA for the CDR3: TGCGCCAGCAGCCAAGCAGGACTAGCGGGGAACAATGAGCAGTTCTTC. Translating it yields CASSQAGLAGNNEQFF.

The chain recombines TRBV5-4 with TRBJ2-2, with D maybe TRBD1 (6 bases). The germline V gene encodes CDR1 SGHNT and CDR2 YYREEE (reference sequence). The CDR3 sequence is 15 residues long. The V end lost 1 base, the J end lost 1 base, and 8 bases lay between the germline ends. The CDR3 spells CASSLLTGNTGELFF. CDR3 coding DNA: TGTGCCAGCAGCTTGTTGACAGGGAACACCGGGGAGCTGTTTTTT.

This clone was recorded once. The chain combines TRBV13 with TRBJ2-7, with D uncertain. V dropped 5 bases and J dropped 4 bases, with 9 bases sitting between them. CDR1 and CDR2 (germline): PRHDT, FYEKMQ (reference sequence). CDR3 size: 12 residues. The CDR3 DNA reads TGTGCCAGCAGCCACAGCACATACGAGCAGTACTTC. The encoded protein is CASSHSTYEQYF.

This clone was seen a few times. The J gene is TRBJ2-1, the V gene TRBV6-1; no clear D gene. Trimming removed 1 base from V and 0 bases from J, with 10 bases in between. This CDR3 has 16 amino acids. Per the germline V gene, CDR1 is MNHNS and CDR2 is SASEGT. The CDR3: CASSEDRQSSYNEQFF. CDR3 in DNA: TGTGCCAGCAGTGAAGATCGACAAAGCTCCTACAATGAGCAGTTCTTC.

By share of the sample, this clone is medium-sized. This sample also contains other DNA sequences that code for the same CDR3. The chain has TRBV19 and TRBJ2-7; either TRBD1 or TRBD2 may fit D (6 bases each). This CDR3 is 12 amino acids long. With 6 bases removed from V and 5 bases from J, the gap between germline ends came to 11 bases. Per the germline V gene, CDR1 is LNHDA and CDR2 is SQIVND (reference sequence). The CDR3: CASRGGKDEQYF. Written as DNA, the CDR3 is TGTGCCAGTAGAGGGGGGAAAGACGAGCAGTACTTC.

This chain joins TRBV27 and TRBJ2-7, with 7 bases aligning to TRBD1. Germline-derived CDR1 and CDR2 are MNHEY and SMNVEV (reference sequence). This CDR3 spans 15 amino acids. V lost 5 bases and J lost 0; bases outside the gene matches: 7. The CDR3 nucleotides read TGTGCCAGCAGTCCCCGGGCAGGGGGCTCCTACGAGCAGTACTTC. It specifies CASSPRAGGSYEQYF.

V gene TRBV25-1 combines with J gene TRBJ1-2; D call uncertain. CDR1 and CDR2 from the germline V gene are MGHDK and SYGVNS. The CDR3 is 15 residues long. V lost 5 bases and J lost 4, with 17 bases in between. The CDR3 bases are TGTGCCAGCAGTACCCGGACTGATACCGTCTATGGCTACACCTTC. Translated, it gives CASSTRTDTVYGYTF.

This clone showed up just once. The chain recombines TRBV5-1 with TRBJ2-3; 13 nucleotides line up with TRBD2. CDR1 is SGHRS and CDR2 is YFSETQ in the germline V gene. V was pared by 3 bases and J by 6 bases, with 13 bases of the junction left unmatched. This CDR3 is 18 amino acids long. The CDR3 sequence: CASSWTSGSISLSDTQYF. The CDR3 DNA reads as TGCGCCAGCAGCTGGACTAGCGGGAGTATTTCTTTATCTGATACGCAGTATTTT.